This T cell receptor (beta chain) was retrieved from a study of OX40 agonist ivuxolimab in advanced cancers. Study as a whole: Ivuxolimab was administered intravenously to patients at 0.01 to 10 mg/kg every 2 weeks. Dose-escalation patients had hepatocellular carcinoma, melanoma, renal cell or head and neck cancer. Three patients, one with hepatocellular carcinoma and two with cutaneous melanoma, achieved partial responses. Study-level results: The mean number of expanded clones was higher in CD8+ T cells than in CD4+.

Repertoires were generated with immunoSEQ multiplex PCR, while TCRdb's copy carries only in-frame clones and drops some. The top ten clones hold around 5.5% of a sample with roughly 100,000 clones, 70% to 85% of them seen once. This CDR3 is 15 amino acids long. The V gene's germline CDR1 is LNHDA and CDR2 SQIVND (reference sequence). Trimming pared 5 bases from V and 6 bases from J, leaving 16 bases between. This clone was counted once. No antigen is known for it. The sample was CD4+ or CD8+ T cells sorted from blood, taken in a trial of the OX40 agonist ivuxolimab. The J gene is TRBJ2-2, the V gene TRBV19; D is ambiguous. The receptor comes from an adult with an advanced solid tumor such as melanoma, head and neck, liver or kidney cancer. The CDR3 DNA reads TGTGCCAGTAGTCCCTCCTCGGTCCCCGCCGGGGAGCTGTTTTTT. It encodes CASSPSSVPAGELFF. Complete variable domain (other parts from reference TRBV19 and TRBJ2-2): DGGITQSPKYLFRKEGQNVTLSCEQNLNHDAMYWYRQDPGQGLRLIYYSQIVNDFQKGDIAEGYSVSREKKESFPLTVTSAQKNPTAFYLCASSPSSVPAGELFFGEGSRLTVL.